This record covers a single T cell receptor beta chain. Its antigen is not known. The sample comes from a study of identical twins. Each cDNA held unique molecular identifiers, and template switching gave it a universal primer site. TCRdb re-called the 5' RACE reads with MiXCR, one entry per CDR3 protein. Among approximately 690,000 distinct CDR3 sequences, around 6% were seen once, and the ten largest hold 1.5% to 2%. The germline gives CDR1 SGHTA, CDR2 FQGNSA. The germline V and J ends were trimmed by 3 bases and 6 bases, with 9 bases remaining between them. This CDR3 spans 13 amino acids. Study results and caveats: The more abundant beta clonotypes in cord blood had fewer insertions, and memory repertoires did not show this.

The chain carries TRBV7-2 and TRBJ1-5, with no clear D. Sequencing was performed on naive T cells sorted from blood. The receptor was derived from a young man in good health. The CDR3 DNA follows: TGTGCCAGCAGCTTGTGGGAGCGTCAGCCCCAGCATTTT. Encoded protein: CASSLWERQPQHF.